Each of the 31 T cell receptor beta chains below was sequenced from the same sample in a study of shared clonotypes between healthy human individuals. Assay: immunoSEQ multiplex PCR; the TCRdb copy retains only in-frame clones and omits some. The profile shows 2 million to 3 million clones, 93% of them singletons. Sequenced material: naive CD4+ T cells from PBMCs. This sample's subset: CD45RA+ positively selected. Receptors were obtained from a man aged 18 to 29 in good health. Some clones in this sample may be carry-over from other donors' samples.

This chain uses TRBV28 with TRBJ1-1; 11 bases are shared with TRBD1. V lost 6 bases, J lost 6 bases, and 18 bases stayed unmatched. The germline V gene encodes CDR1 MDHEN and CDR2 SYDVKM. The CDR3 sequence is 18 residues long. This chain's CDR3 is CASSQLGPGQGVYAEAFF. The CDR3 DNA sequence: TGTGCCAGCAGCCAATTGGGCCCGGGACAGGGGGTTTATGCTGAAGCTTTCTTT.

The rearrangement links TRBV6-6 to TRBJ2-3, with D maybe TRBD1 (5 bases). V was pared by 2 bases and J by 2 bases, with 11 bases between. Germline V gene data show CDR1 as MNHNY and CDR2 as SVGAGI (reference sequence). The CDR3 runs 15 residues. This chain's CDR3 is CASSYASRATDTQYF. CDR3 bases: TGTGCCAGCAGTTACGCGTCCAGGGCCACAGATACGCAGTATTTT.

This clone came up once. V is TRBV11-1 and J is TRBJ1-1, with TRBD1 identical over 7 bases. The CDR3 has 15 residues. J gave up 2 bases and V 4 bases, and 7 bases lay outside the gene matches. In germline, CDR1 is SGHAT, CDR2 FQDESV (reference sequence). The CDR3 DNA is TGTGCCAGCAGCTCCCGGACAGGTTATAACACTGAAGCTTTCTTT. Its translation is CASSSRTGYNTEAFF.

This clone was observed a single time. The rearrangement links TRBV11-2 to TRBJ2-3, with TRBD1 matching 10 bases. The CDR3 spans 17 residues. Germline V CDR1 and CDR2: SGHAT, FQNNGV. V lost 4 bases and J lost 7; bases outside the gene matches: 14. CDR3 protein: CASSSYRDRGRSYTQYF. For the CDR3, the DNA is TGTGCCAGCAGCTCATACCGGGACAGGGGCCGGAGTTATACGCAGTATTTT.

The gene calls are TRBV28 and TRBJ1-6; 9 nucleotides agree with TRBD1. Germline CDR1 is MDHEN and CDR2 is SYDVKM. This CDR3 is built from 15 residues. The J segment lost 8 bases and the V segment lost 6 bases, leaving 8 bases of the junction unmatched. CDR3 sequence (DNA): TGTGCCAGCAGCCGCCGGGACAGGGATTATTCACCCCTCCACTTT. This encodes CASSRRDRDYSPLHF.

The V gene is TRBV30, the J gene TRBJ1-2; D is unresolved. The CDR3 covers 16 residues. Trimming cost V 1 base and J 7 bases, with 22 bases left between them. Germline V gives CDR1 GTSNPN, CDR2 SVGIG (reference sequence). CDR3 amino acids: CAWSARSSTGEAGYTF. The CDR3 DNA reads as TGTGCCTGGAGTGCCCGTTCATCTACCGGGGAGGCTGGCTACACCTTC.

The chain uses TRBV11-2 and TRBJ2-7; D remains ambiguous. V lost 5 bases and J 4 bases, leaving 12 bases between the germline ends. This CDR3 has 13 residues. CDR1 is SGHAT, CDR2 FQNNGV, per germline. In nucleotides, the CDR3 is TGTGCCAGCAGCCCCATTGGGCGGTACGAGCAGTACTTC. This gives the protein CASSPIGRYEQYF.

V gene TRBV7-9 combines with J gene TRBJ1-3; weak D call: TRBD1 (5 bases). CDR1 and CDR2 (germline): SEHNR, FQNEAQ (reference sequence). The V and J ends lost 5 bases and 8 bases respectively, with 16 bases between them. The CDR3 length is 14 residues. The CDR3 region is CASSQGGQVDTIYF. In nucleotides, the CDR3 is TGTGCCAGCAGCCAGGGCGGGCAGGTTGACACCATATATTTT.

For this clone: The junction departs from the called germline gene at one end, perhaps through a read error. This CDR3 is also generated by other DNA sequences in the sample. The chain is built from TRBV9 and TRBJ1-2, with D unclear. This CDR3 spans 15 amino acids. The germline CDR1 and CDR2 sequences are SGDLS and YYNGEE. As DNA, the CDR3 is TGTGCCAGCAGCGGACGACAAAATCTCGGCTATGGTTACACCTTC. The encoded protein is CASSGRQNLGYGYTF.

The J gene is TRBJ2-7, the V gene TRBV7-6; TRBD1 agrees at 7 bases. The junction had 5 bases not matched to a gene; V was cut back by 4 bases and J by 2 bases. The CDR3 consists of 14 residues. The germline gives CDR1 SGHVS, CDR2 FNYEAQ. The CDR3 sequence: CASSSRTGAYEQYF. The CDR3 coding sequence is TGTGCCAGCAGCTCCCGGACAGGAGCCTACGAGCAGTACTTC.

This chain uses TRBV28 with TRBJ1-1; D is ambiguous. In germline, CDR1 is MDHEN, CDR2 SYDVKM. The CDR3 runs 11 residues. V was clipped by 6 bases and J by 10 bases, with 12 bases between them. The CDR3 DNA reads as TGTGCCAGCAGCTCGGACGGCCGAGCTTTCTTT. Its protein product is CASSSDGRAFF.

The V and J genes are TRBV7-9 and TRBJ2-7; D possibly matches TRBD1 or TRBD2 (5 bases each). In germline, CDR1 is SEHNR, CDR2 FQNEAQ (reference sequence). Trimming left V 5 bases short and J 7 bases short, with 18 bases between. This CDR3 has 14 residues. The CDR3 is CASSRDQALGEQYF. CDR3 nucleotides: TGTGCCAGCAGCCGGGACCAGGCCCTGGGGGAGCAGTACTTC.

The chain couples TRBV6-6 to TRBJ2-6, with D unresolved. Trimming removed 7 bases at V and 2 bases at J, with 12 bases between. This CDR3 is 15 amino acids long. Germline V gene lookup returns CDR1 MNHNY and CDR2 SVGAGI (reference sequence). CDR3 nucleotides: TGTGCCAGCACCTTGAGGTCTCCTGGGGCCAACGTCCTGACTTTC. Residues: CASTLRSPGANVLTF.

V usage is TRBV5-1 and J usage is TRBJ1-2; perhaps TRBD1 as D (6 bases). Trimming shortened V by 4 bases and J by 4 bases, and 17 bases separated the two germline ends. The CDR3 is 15 amino acids. From germline, CDR1 is SGHRS and CDR2 YFSETQ. The CDR3 bases are TGCGCCAGCAGCCTTAATACAGGGCCAATCTATGGCTACACCTTC. Residues: CASSLNTGPIYGYTF. The entire variable domain, with the rest obtained from reference TRBV5-1 and TRBJ1-2, is as follows: KAGVTQTPRYLIKTRGQQVTLSCSPISGHRSVSWYQQTPGQGLQFLFEYFSETQRNKGNFPGRFSGRQFSNSRSEMNVSTLELGDSALYLCASSLNTGPIYGYTFGSGTRLTVV.

Concerning this clone itself: The same CDR3 is also encoded by other DNA sequences in this sample. The J gene is TRBJ2-3, the V gene TRBV5-1; unclear D gene. V lost 1 base, J lost 2 bases, and 2 bases lay in between. The CDR3 runs to 12 residues. CDR1 and CDR2 (germline): SGHRS, YFSETQ. The CDR3 loop is CASSLPTDTQYF. As DNA, the CDR3 is TGCGCCAGCAGCTTGCCCACAGATACGCAGTATTTT.

The chain employs TRBV29-1 and TRBJ1-4, with D possibly matching TRBD1 (5 bases). Trimming shortened V by 4 bases and J by 3 bases, and 6 bases separated the two germline ends. This CDR3 spans 12 amino acids. Germline CDR1 and CDR2: SQVTM and ANQGSEA. The CDR3 region has the DNA TGCAGCGTTGGGGGGGCTAATGAAAAACTGTTTTTT. It is translated as CSVGGANEKLFF.

The V and J genes are TRBV2 and TRBJ1-1; D unresolved. The germline V gene encodes CDR1 SNHLY and CDR2 FYNNEI. Deletions cut 1 base from V and 3 bases from J, with 15 bases between. This CDR3 has 16 amino acids. The CDR3 region has the DNA TGTGCCAGCAGTGAAGTAGGGCCATCCACGGACACTGAAGCTTTCTTT. It codes for CASSEVGPSTDTEAFF.

CDR3 coding DNA: TGTGCCAGCAGCTTAGGGATCGTGTGGGGGTTAGTGCAGTTCTTC. Protein product: CASSLGIVWGLVQFF. The chain couples TRBV7-2 to TRBJ2-1; D may be TRBD1 or TRBD2 (5 bases each). In germline, CDR1 is SGHTA, CDR2 FQGNSA. V gave up 1 base and J gave up 12 bases, with 19 bases separating them. The CDR3 consists of 15 residues.

The chain joins TRBV19 to TRBJ2-4, with TRBD1 matching over 9 bases. Trimming cost V 1 base and J 6 bases; bases outside gene matches: 7. Germline V gene lookup returns CDR1 LNHDA and CDR2 SQIVND (reference sequence). The CDR3 is 16 amino acids. The CDR3 DNA reads TGTGCCAGTAGTATAGCGGACAGGGGACTCCCAAACATTCAGTACTTC. It translates to CASSIADRGLPNIQYF.

The gene calls are TRBV9 and TRBJ1-2, with TRBD1 as a possible D gene (6 bases). Germline loops: CDR1 SGDLS, CDR2 YYNGEE. This CDR3 has 13 residues. V was shortened by 3 bases and J by 1 base, with 7 bases between the two germline ends. CDR3 amino acids: CASSGGLNYGYTF. The CDR3 DNA reads as TGTGCCAGCAGCGGGGGGCTTAACTATGGCTACACCTTC.

The rearrangement uses TRBV5-4 and TRBJ2-5; TRBD1 might be the D (5 bases). CDR3 size: 15 residues. CDR1 is SGHNT, CDR2 YYREEE, per germline (reference sequence). V gave up 1 base and J gave up 5 bases, with 15 bases separating them. DNA of the CDR3: TGTGCCAGCAGCTTGAAGGGGCCCGGTTCGGAGACCCAGTACTTC. Its translation: CASSLKGPGSETQYF.

The count of this clone is one. The V call is TRBV5-4, the J call TRBJ1-1; D unresolved. Trimming took 3 bases from V and 0 from J, leaving 9 bases between them. The CDR3 runs to 14 residues. Looked up from germline, CDR1 is SGHNT and CDR2 is YYREEE (reference sequence). The DNA of the CDR3 is TGTGCCAGCAGCTCGGACCCCATGAACACTGAAGCTTTCTTT. This codes for CASSSDPMNTEAFF.

The chain has TRBV6-1 and TRBJ1-1, with D perhaps TRBD1 (5 bases). This CDR3 is 15 amino acids long. V dropped 5 bases and J dropped 4 bases, with 17 bases sitting between them. The germline gives CDR1 MNHNS, CDR2 SASEGT. This CDR3 reads CASSPGTAQGTEAFF. The CDR3 nucleotides read TGTGCCAGCAGTCCGGGGACGGCACAAGGCACTGAAGCTTTCTTT.

The rearrangement links TRBV9 to TRBJ2-7; perhaps TRBD1 as D (6 bases). The CDR3 loop spans 15 amino acids. Trimming cost V 0 bases and J 6 bases, with 16 bases left between them. Germline CDR1 SGDLS, CDR2 YYNGEE. CDR3 loop: CASSVDPSGTSEQYF. CDR3 nucleotides: TGTGCCAGCAGCGTAGACCCCTCCGGGACATCCGAGCAGTACTTC.

The chain couples TRBV5-1 to TRBJ2-1; 10 positions match TRBD1. The CDR3 extends over 16 amino acids. The junction had 13 bases not matched to a gene; V was cut back by 4 bases and J by 9 bases. The germline gives CDR1 SGHRS, CDR2 YFSETQ. The CDR3 DNA is TGCGCCAGCAGCGGGTCCGGGACAGGGGAACCCTTTGAGCAGTTCTTC. Its protein product is CASSGSGTGEPFEQFF.

The chain employs TRBV27 and TRBJ2-1, with 11 bases lining up with TRBD2. V trimming: 2 bases; J trimming: 10 bases; junction bases outside the gene matches: 7. Germline CDR1 MNHEY, CDR2 SMNVEV (reference sequence). The CDR3 is made up of 15 amino acids. The CDR3 DNA sequence: TGTGCCAGCAGTTTAGTGGCTAGCGGGAGGAGCGAGCAGTTCTTC. Translation gives CASSLVASGRSEQFF.

The chain employs TRBV5-1 and TRBJ1-2; no definite D call. Trimming left V 4 bases short and J 6 bases short, with 16 bases between. Germline V gives CDR1 SGHRS, CDR2 YFSETQ. The CDR3 extends over 14 amino acids. CDR3 in amino acids: CASSPSGLGNGYTF. In DNA, the CDR3 is TGCGCCAGCAGCCCATCGGGGTTGGGGAATGGCTACACCTTC.

The V gene is TRBV2, the J gene TRBJ1-2; D remains unclear. V gave up 6 bases and J gave up 8 bases, with 16 bases separating them. Per the germline V gene, CDR1 is SNHLY and CDR2 is FYNNEI. There are 13 residues in the CDR3. The CDR3 coding sequence is TGTGCCAGCAGACCCACACGGGGAGGAGGCTACACCTTC. Translating it yields CASRPTRGGGYTF.

V and J are TRBV18 and TRBJ2-7, with D uncertain. The CDR3 sequence is 15 residues long. CDR1 and CDR2 (germline): KGHSH, LQKENI. V lost 2 bases and J lost 0, with 11 bases in between. The CDR3 DNA reads TGTGCCAGCTCACCAGATCTCGCCAGCTCCTACGAGCAGTACTTC. This gives the protein CASSPDLASSYEQYF.

This clone was observed once. The V call is TRBV21-1, the J call TRBJ2-7. TRBV21-1 corresponds to a pseudogene. The CDR3 consists of 15 residues. The CDR3 bases are TGTGCCAGCAGCGCCGGACGGATTAGCTCCTACGAGCAGTACTTC. Its protein is CASSAGRISSYEQYF.

This clone was seen only once. The V gene is TRBV20-1, the J gene TRBJ2-1; D unclear. The CDR3 runs to 10 residues. CDR1 DFQATT and CDR2 SNEGSKA come from the germline V gene (reference sequence). With 3 bases removed from V and 15 bases from J, the gap between germline ends came to 12 bases. DNA for the CDR3: TGCAGTGCTAGTGACCTCCTTGGGTTCTTC. This translates into CSASDLLGFF.